This T cell receptor (beta chain) came from a study of shared clonotypes between healthy human individuals. Naive CD8 cells were CD45RO-negative, positively selected for CCR7, excluding terminally differentiated effector memory CD45RA+ cells. Donation came from healthy HIV-negative adults that had no recent acute infections or vaccinations. This clone was counted a few times. Its antigen is unknown. Study results and limitations: Clonotypes not shared had lower generation probabilities than those common to all four donors. Naive CD4 clonotypes overlapped across a handful of donors at roughly 4.5%.

V gave up 7 bases and J gave up 2 bases; unmatched junction bases: 1. The germline CDR1 and CDR2 sequences are KGHSH and LQKENI. This CDR3 contains 14 residues. The data were produced by immunoSEQ multiplex PCR, yet TCRdb's version contains in-frame clones alone and is incomplete. The sample lists about 2 million clones, about 95% occurring once. The receptor was derived from a man aged 18-30 years in good health. What was sequenced was naive CD8+ T cells sorted from blood. The rearrangement links TRBV18 to TRBJ2-1; TRBD2 matches at 11 bases. In DNA form, the CDR3 reads TGTGCCAGCTTTAGCGGGGGGGCCTACAATGAGCAGTTCTTC. Its translation is CASFSGGAYNEQFF.